Shown below are 2 T cell receptor beta chains from a single sample sequenced in a study of monozygotic twins with inflammatory bowel disease. TCRdb re-analyzed the 5' RACE reads; it lists each CDR3 protein once, without DNA. This repertoire includes about 380,000 distinct CDR3 sequences. The sequenced sample was blood. These receptors came from a human donor with ulcerative colitis or Crohn's disease, or a healthy co-twin of an affected twin (not recorded which).

The genes are TRBV20-1 and TRBJ1-4; TCRdb calls TRBD1, which cannot be checked without DNA. Germline V gene sequence: CDR1 DFQATT, CDR2 SNEGSKA (reference sequence). The CDR3 extends over 16 amino acids. CDR3 protein: CSAPGITGFGNEKLFF.

The V and J genes are TRBV19 and TRBJ1-1; TCRdb reports TRBD1, a call that lacks DNA to check it against. The CDR3 contains 18 residues. Germline V gives CDR1 LNHDA, CDR2 SQIVND (reference sequence). CDR3 protein: CASGITGTGGIMGTEAFF.